Shown below are 27 T cell receptor beta chains from a single sample sequenced in a study of T-cell memory formation after mild COVID-19. TCRdb passed the 5' RACE reads through MiXCR, listing each CDR3 protein once. The table lists roughly 400,000 distinct CDR3 sequences, 15% to 20% of them singletons. The sample consisted of PBMCs or a T cell subset sorted from them (not recorded which). All receptors derive from a man aged 18 to 35 who had mild COVID-19 (a few samples of this study predate the infection). Cell type and time point are not known.

The chain couples TRBV4-1 to TRBJ2-1, with D possibly TRBD2 on 6 matching bases. Germline CDR1 MGHRA, CDR2 YSYEKL. This CDR3 is 15 amino acids long. Trimming pared 1 base from V and 8 bases from J, leaving 15 bases between. The CDR3 region is CASSQGRGPWDEQFF. The CDR3 DNA follows: TGCGCCAGCAGCCAAGGGCGGGGACCTTGGGATGAGCAGTTCTTC.

This rearrangement joins TRBV7-9 to TRBJ1-1; D is unresolved. V shed 4 bases and J shed 7 bases, with 13 bases lying between them. The CDR3 runs 13 residues. CDR1 is SEHNR and CDR2 is FQNEAQ in the germline V gene (reference sequence). The CDR3 region has the DNA TGTGCCAGCAGCTCGGCGGGATGGCTTGAAGCTTTCTTT. This translates into CASSSAGWLEAFF.

There are a few counts of this clonotype. The V call is TRBV5-1, the J call TRBJ2-5; 9 positions match TRBD1. The CDR3 length is 17 residues. After removal of 0 bases from V and 2 bases from J, the junction contained 8 bases not matched to a gene. The V gene's germline CDR1 is SGHRS and CDR2 YFSETQ. CDR3 loop: CASSLASGTGRQETQYF. CDR3 sequence (DNA): TGCGCCAGCAGCTTGGCGTCCGGGACAGGGAGGCAAGAGACCCAGTACTTC.

V is TRBV6-5 and J is TRBJ1-2; unclear D gene. The V end lost 0 bases, the J end lost 1 base, and 9 bases lay between the germline ends. The length of the CDR3 is 15 residues. From germline, CDR1 is MNHEY and CDR2 SVGAGI. This chain's CDR3 is CASSYSSTSNYGYTF. CDR3 nucleotides: TGTGCCAGCAGTTACTCCTCGACAAGTAACTATGGCTACACCTTC.

This clonotype was picked up many times. This chain connects TRBV19 to TRBJ1-5; D gene unclear. This CDR3 spans 14 amino acids. Trimming cost V 7 bases and J 3 bases, with 13 bases left between them. Germline V gene sequence: CDR1 LNHDA, CDR2 SQIVND (reference sequence). In DNA form, the CDR3 reads TGTGCCAGTAACCCTCCAGCGCCCAATCAGCCCCAGCATTTT. Encoded protein: CASNPPAPNQPQHF. Together with reference TRBV19 and TRBJ1-5, the CDR3 gives the full variable domain: DGGITQSPKYLFRKEGQNVTLSCEQNLNHDAMYWYRQDPGQGLRLIYYSQIVNDFQKGDIAEGYSVSREKKESFPLTVTSAQKNPTAFYLCASNPPAPNQPQHFGDGTRLSIL.

The chain employs TRBV5-1 and TRBJ1-1, with D hard to call. Trimming stripped 5 bases from V and 3 bases from J, with 8 bases between. Germline lookup yields CDR1 SGHRS and CDR2 YFSETQ. The CDR3 sequence is 12 residues long. The CDR3 bases are TGCGCCAGCAGGCGAGAGGACACTGAAGCTTTCTTT. Protein: CASRREDTEAFF.

The genes are TRBV7-9 and TRBJ2-7; 8 bases agree with TRBD1. Germline V gene lookup returns CDR1 SEHNR and CDR2 FQNEAQ (reference sequence). The CDR3 has 12 residues. V gave up 5 bases and J gave up 9 bases; unmatched junction bases: 6. The CDR3 bases are TGTGCCAGCAGCATATCCAGGGGGCGGCAGTACGTC. It specifies CASSISRGRQYV.

This clonotype was detected only a few times. The gene calls are TRBV11-2 and TRBJ2-7; either TRBD1 or TRBD2 may fit D (5 bases each). The germline CDR1 and CDR2 sequences are SGHAT and FQNNGV. The CDR3 length is 15 residues. V was trimmed by 5 bases and J by 6 bases, leaving 20 bases between them. In DNA, the CDR3 is TGTGCCAGCAGCCGCTATAGGGACGGGGAGTCCGAGCAGTACGTC. Its translation: CASSRYRDGESEQYV.

This clonotype was detected only a few times. This chain uses TRBV20-1 with TRBJ2-7, with TRBD1 matching 8 bases. The V gene's germline CDR1 is DFQATT and CDR2 SNEGSKA (reference sequence). Trimming cost V 6 bases and J 0 bases; bases outside gene matches: 7. The CDR3 loop spans 14 amino acids. The CDR3 spells CSATGTGSSYEQYV. The CDR3 bases are TGCAGTGCCACCGGGACAGGAAGCTCCTACGAGCAGTACGTC.

A few counts support this clonotype. J is TRBJ1-2 and V is TRBV15; D unresolved. Germline lookup yields CDR1 LNHNV and CDR2 YYDKDF (reference sequence). This CDR3 contains 14 residues. Trimming removed 3 bases from V and 4 bases from J, with 12 bases in between. The CDR3 loop reads CATSSVDRIYGYTF. The CDR3 bases are TGTGCCACCAGCAGTGTGGACCGAATCTATGGCTACACCTTC.

The chain combines TRBV6-2 or TRBV6-3 with TRBJ2-3, with 7 positions matching TRBD1. The CDR3 contains 16 residues. The V gene's germline CDR1 is MNHEY and CDR2 SVGEGT. The J segment lost 2 bases and the V segment lost 5 bases, leaving 10 bases of the junction unmatched. CDR3 nucleotide sequence: TGTGCCAGCAGTCACACCGACAGGGATCTCACAGATACGCAGTATTTT. Its translation: CASSHTDRDLTDTQYF.

This clonotype was recorded a few times. The chain employs TRBV7-2 and TRBJ2-7, with D perhaps matching TRBD1 (6 bases). The germline V gene encodes CDR1 SGHTA and CDR2 FQGNSA. Trimming took 5 bases from V and 5 from J, leaving 13 bases between them. The CDR3 is 13 residues long. This CDR3 is CASSPDSLDEQYF. For the CDR3, the DNA is TGTGCCAGCAGCCCGGACAGTTTGGACGAGCAGTACTTC.

The J gene is TRBJ1-1, the V gene TRBV28; D is unresolved. Germline assignment: CDR1 MDHEN and CDR2 SYDVKM. The V and J ends lost 1 base and 3 bases respectively, with 9 bases between them. The CDR3 loop spans 14 amino acids. The CDR3 sequence is CASSLFGRDTEAFF. DNA for the CDR3: TGTGCCAGCAGTTTATTTGGGAGGGACACTGAAGCTTTCTTT.

The chain joins TRBV9 to TRBJ1-5; the match to TRBD1 covers 9 bases. With 3 bases clipped from V and 6 bases from J, the junction kept 7 bases outside the gene matches. Germline V lookup: CDR1 SGDLS, CDR2 YYNGEE. There are 15 residues in the CDR3. The CDR3 nucleotides are TGTGCCAGCAGCGATGGGACAGGGTTGGGTCAGCCCCAGCATTTT. The encoded protein is CASSDGTGLGQPQHF. Variable domain in full (rest from reference TRBV9 and TRBJ1-5): DSGVTQTPKHLITATGQRVTLRCSPRSGDLSVYWYQQSLDQGLQFLIQYYNGEERAKGNILERFSAQQFPDLHSELNLSSLELGDSALYFCASSDGTGLGQPQHFGDGTRLSIL.

This clonotype was seen repeatedly, ten times or more. The CDR3 loop reads CASSTQGAYNEQFF. CDR3 nucleotides: TGTGCCAGCAGCACCCAAGGTGCCTACAATGAGCAGTTCTTC. The rearrangement uses TRBV9 and TRBJ2-1; D gene unclear. The germline V gene encodes CDR1 SGDLS and CDR2 YYNGEE. There are 14 residues in the CDR3. Trimming took 4 bases from V and 2 from J, leaving 10 bases between them.

The V call is TRBV6-2 or TRBV6-3, the J call TRBJ1-1; the match to TRBD1 covers 8 bases. Germline CDR1 is MNHEY and CDR2 is SVGEGT. Trimming at V came to 4 bases and at J to 6 bases, leaving 10 bases not matched to a gene. The CDR3 length is 15 residues. In nucleotides, the CDR3 is TGTGCCAGCAGTTCACAGGGGGAATTTCTGCCTGAAGCTTTCTTT. It is translated as CASSSQGEFLPEAFF.

This clonotype was seen a few times. The gene calls are TRBV2 and TRBJ2-1; 10 bases fit TRBD2. The V gene's germline CDR1 is SNHLY and CDR2 FYNNEI. J gave up 3 bases and V 0 bases, and 14 bases lay outside the gene matches. This CDR3 region has 20 residues. The CDR3: CASSEARGSGGTLLYNEQFF. CDR3 nucleotide sequence: TGTGCCAGCAGTGAAGCGCGAGGTAGCGGGGGGACTCTGCTCTACAATGAGCAGTTCTTC.

This clonotype has a single count. The chain couples TRBV12-3 or TRBV12-4 to TRBJ1-2; D is uncertain. Trimming removed 7 bases from V and 6 bases from J, with 21 bases in between. The CDR3 runs 15 residues. This CDR3 is CASTQLVTGLHGYTF. The CDR3 DNA is TGTGCCAGCACCCAACTTGTGACGGGATTACATGGCTACACCTTC.

This clonotype showed up just a few times. The chain couples TRBV5-1 to TRBJ2-5; perhaps TRBD1 as D (6 bases). This CDR3 comprises 15 residues. Trimming took off 4 bases at V and 5 bases at J, with 18 bases between the two ends. Germline loops: CDR1 SGHRS, CDR2 YFSETQ. The DNA for the CDR3 is TGCGCCAGCAGCCAAAACGCGCCAGGGGCTGAGACCCAGTACTTC. The encoded protein is CASSQNAPGAETQYF. The full variable domain, in which reference TRBV5-1 and TRBJ2-5 provide the parts outside the CDR3, is KAGVTQTPRYLIKTRGQQVTLSCSPISGHRSVSWYQQTPGQGLQFLFEYFSETQRNKGNFPGRFSGRQFSNSRSEMNVSTLELGDSALYLCASSQNAPGAETQYFGPGTRLLVL.

This clonotype appeared a few times. The chain joins TRBV4-1 to TRBJ1-1; maybe TRBD1 (5 bases). In germline, CDR1 is MGHRA, CDR2 YSYEKL. The V end lost 1 base, the J end lost 5 bases, and 8 bases lay between the germline ends. CDR3 size: 13 residues. CDR3 in amino acids: CASSQAGSTEAFF. The DNA of the CDR3 is TGCGCCAGCAGCCAAGCAGGGTCAACTGAAGCTTTCTTT.

This clonotype was counted between two and nine times. The V call is TRBV5-1, the J call TRBJ1-1, with 8 nucleotides matching TRBD1. V shed 0 bases and J 3 bases; nucleotides not matched to a gene: 4. The CDR3 sequence is 15 residues long. Germline lookup yields CDR1 SGHRS and CDR2 YFSETQ. CDR3 DNA sequence: TGCGCCAGCAGCTTGGTTCAGGGGGCCGACACTGAAGCTTTCTTT. It is translated as CASSLVQGADTEAFF.

The gene calls are TRBV5-4 and TRBJ2-7; maybe TRBD2 (7 bases). This CDR3 is built from 13 residues. V dropped 5 bases and J dropped 7 bases, with 16 bases sitting between them. The germline V gene has CDR1 SGHNT and CDR2 YYREEE (reference sequence). The CDR3 loop reads CASSLRGGGEQYV. The CDR3 coding sequence is TGTGCCAGCAGTCTGCGAGGGGGGGGTGAGCAGTACGTC.

This chain links TRBV5-1 with TRBJ2-1; 9 positions agree with TRBD1. Germline V gives CDR1 SGHRS, CDR2 YFSETQ. The CDR3 covers 17 residues. The ends lost 4 bases at V and 3 bases at J; junction bases unmatched: 11. Here the CDR3 reads CASSHRYGQGLYNEQFF. DNA of the CDR3: TGCGCCAGCAGCCATAGGTACGGACAGGGGCTCTACAATGAGCAGTTCTTC. Complete variable domain (other parts from reference TRBV5-1 and TRBJ2-1): KAGVTQTPRYLIKTRGQQVTLSCSPISGHRSVSWYQQTPGQGLQFLFEYFSETQRNKGNFPGRFSGRQFSNSRSEMNVSTLELGDSALYLCASSHRYGQGLYNEQFFGPGTRLTVL.

This clonotype was counted ten times or more. The chain combines TRBV24-1 with TRBJ2-1; TRBD1 matches at 8 bases. The CDR3 is made up of 14 amino acids. The junction had 7 bases not matched to a gene; V was cut back by 9 bases and J by 4 bases. The germline V gene encodes CDR1 KGHDR and CDR2 SFDVKD. In nucleotides, the CDR3 is TGTGCCACCGCCGTCACAGGGGGATACAATGAGCAGTTCTTC. Translation gives CATAVTGGYNEQFF.

This clonotype was found a few times. The chain recombines TRBV20-1 with TRBJ1-1; D is ambiguous. This CDR3 comprises 12 residues. V lost 3 bases and J 8 bases, leaving 13 bases between the germline ends. Per the germline V gene, CDR1 is DFQATT and CDR2 is SNEGSKA (reference sequence). The chain's CDR3 is CSASWVQAEAFF. DNA for the CDR3: TGCAGTGCTAGTTGGGTCCAGGCCGAAGCTTTCTTT.

Only a few counts were recorded for this clonotype. V gene TRBV12-3 or TRBV12-4 combines with J gene TRBJ2-5; 9 positions agree with TRBD1. CDR3 length: 16 residues. V was pared by 10 bases and J by 5 bases, with 17 bases of the junction left unmatched. CDR3 in amino acids: CATGFGTGTMGETQYF. The CDR3 nucleotides read TGTGCCACTGGATTCGGGACAGGGACAATGGGGGAGACCCAGTACTTC.

The chain carries TRBV4-1 and TRBJ2-1, with 11 bases identical to TRBD2. This CDR3 contains 16 residues. V shed 1 base and J 9 bases; nucleotides not matched to a gene: 8. Germline V gene data show CDR1 as MGHRA and CDR2 as YSYEKL. The CDR3 spells CASSQASGGKGGEQFF. CDR3 sequence (DNA): TGCGCCAGCAGCCAAGCTAGCGGGGGGAAGGGTGGTGAGCAGTTCTTC.